Listed below are T cell receptor beta chains from one sample, sequenced in a study of shared T cell receptors in the human thymus. The repertoire was sequenced with immunoSEQ multiplex PCR; TCRdb's copy has only in-frame clones and lacks some. The repertoire includes roughly 700,000 clones, 88% of them detected once, and 0.008% to 0.011% sits in the top ten. The same data also contributed to another study, on human thymus T cells.

The sequencing sample was made of thymocytes. The source of these receptors is a boy younger than two with a congenital heart defect. Each CDR3 is given with its conserved first and last residue. A D gene is named only where the DNA matches it firmly. Expanded clones are given a class, and other clones once, few, many or no size at all.

j_gene: TRBJ1-3
v_gene: TRBV5-1
abundance: .
d_gene: TRBD1
CDR3aa: CASSLGGATGGDGNTIYF
CDR3nt: TGCGCCAGCAGCTTGGGGGGGGCGACAGGGGGCGACGGAAACACCATATATTTT

j_gene: TRBJ1-6
v_gene: TRBV6-1
abundance: .
d_gene: TRBD1
CDR3aa: CASSVLRQGASPLHF
CDR3nt: TGTGCCAGCAGTGTCCTCCGACAGGGGGCCTCACCCCTCCACTTT

j_gene: TRBJ2-6
v_gene: TRBV4-2
abundance: .
d_gene: TRBD1
CDR3aa: CASSQATGISGANVLTF
CDR3nt: TGTGCCAGCAGCCAAGCGACAGGGATCTCTGGGGCCAACGTCCTGACTTTC

j_gene: TRBJ2-1
v_gene: TRBV7-9
abundance: .
d_gene: TRBD2
CDR3aa: CASSGDSLAARGYEQFF
CDR3nt: TGTGCCAGCAGTGGGGACTCACTAGCGGCTCGTGGGTATGAGCAGTTCTTC

j_gene: TRBJ2-7
v_gene: TRBV4-1
abundance: once
d_gene: .
CDR3aa: CASSQESGPHTSYEQYF
CDR3nt: TGCGCCAGCAGCCAAGAGAGCGGACCACATACCTCCTACGAGCAGTACTTC

j_gene: TRBJ2-1
v_gene: TRBV15
abundance: .
d_gene: .
CDR3aa: CATSRGGSPSYNEQFF
CDR3nt: TGTGCCACCAGCAGAGGCGGTTCTCCTTCCTACAATGAGCAGTTCTTC

j_gene: TRBJ1-2
v_gene: TRBV4-3
abundance: .
d_gene: .
CDR3aa: CASSQEAGGYGYTF
CDR3nt: TGCGCCAGCAGCCAAGAAGCAGGAGGCTATGGCTACACCTTC

j_gene: TRBJ1-3
v_gene: TRBV27
abundance: .
d_gene: .
CDR3aa: CASRQGTGNTIYF
CDR3nt: TGTGCCAGCCGCCAGGGAACTGGAAACACCATATATTTT

j_gene: TRBJ1-1
v_gene: TRBV5-1
abundance: .
d_gene: TRBD1
CDR3aa: CASSTGQGSDTNTEAFF
CDR3nt: TGCGCCAGCAGCACGGGACAGGGCTCAGACACGAACACTGAAGCTTTCTTT

j_gene: TRBJ2-7
v_gene: TRBV7-9
abundance: .
d_gene: .
CDR3aa: CASSSGETPYEQYF
CDR3nt: TGTGCCAGCAGCTCGGGTGAGACCCCCTACGAGCAGTACTTC

j_gene: TRBJ2-2
v_gene: TRBV7-3
abundance: .
d_gene: TRBD1
CDR3aa: CASKGQGTGELFF
CDR3nt: TGTGCCAGCAAGGGACAGGGAACCGGGGAGCTGTTTTTT

j_gene: TRBJ1-1
v_gene: TRBV18
abundance: .
d_gene: .
CDR3aa: CASSPRQGCANTEAFF
CDR3nt: TGTGCCAGCTCACCACGGCAGGGGTGCGCGAACACTGAAGCTTTCTTT

j_gene: TRBJ2-5
v_gene: TRBV28
abundance: once
d_gene: TRBD2
CDR3aa: CASKGLAGDETQYF
CDR3nt: TGTGCCAGCAAGGGATTAGCGGGAGATGAGACCCAGTACTTC

j_gene: TRBJ2-3
v_gene: TRBV10-1
abundance: .
d_gene: .
CDR3aa: CASREQSSTDTQYF
CDR3nt: TGCGCCAGCAGAGAACAGAGTAGCACAGATACGCAGTATTTT

j_gene: TRBJ2-7
v_gene: TRBV4-2
abundance: .
d_gene: TRBD2
CDR3aa: CASSGGVPGGTYEQYF
CDR3nt: TGTGCCAGCAGCGGAGGGGTCCCGGGAGGGACCTACGAGCAGTACTTC

j_gene: TRBJ2-7
v_gene: TRBV6-5
abundance: .
d_gene: .
CDR3aa: CASSYGAHFHEQYF
CDR3nt: TGTGCCAGCAGTTACGGGGCCCACTTTCACGAGCAGTACTTC

j_gene: TRBJ1-3
v_gene: TRBV14
abundance: .
d_gene: TRBD1
CDR3aa: CASSQGPYRGLRGNTIYF
CDR3nt: TGTGCCAGCAGCCAAGGACCCTACAGGGGGTTAAGGGGAAACACCATATATTTT

j_gene: TRBJ2-2
v_gene: TRBV19
abundance: .
d_gene: TRBD2
CDR3aa: CASTSGASGRTGELFF
CDR3nt: TGTGCCAGTACCTCAGGTGCTAGCGGGAGAACCGGGGAGCTGTTTTTT

j_gene: TRBJ2-5
v_gene: TRBV4-2
abundance: .
d_gene: TRBD2
CDR3aa: CASSQGPSSGRGETQYF
CDR3nt: TGTGCCAGCAGCCAAGGCCCGAGTAGCGGGAGGGGAGAGACCCAGTACTTC

j_gene: TRBJ2-1
v_gene: TRBV5-1
abundance: .
d_gene: TRBD1
CDR3aa: CASSPRGRSYNEQFF
CDR3nt: TGCGCCAGCAGCCCCAGGGGGCGGTCCTACAATGAGCAGTTCTTC

j_gene: TRBJ2-3
v_gene: TRBV7-9
abundance: .
d_gene: TRBD1
CDR3aa: CASSPPGQGRTDTQYF
CDR3nt: TGTGCCAGCAGCCCCCCGGGACAGGGACGGACAGATACGCAGTATTTT

j_gene: TRBJ2-7
v_gene: TRBV25-1
abundance: .
d_gene: TRBD2
CDR3aa: CASSGLTSGAYEQYF
CDR3nt: TGTGCCAGCAGTGGGCTGACTAGCGGTGCTTACGAGCAGTACTTC

j_gene: TRBJ2-1
v_gene: TRBV6-5
abundance: .
d_gene: .
CDR3aa: CASSLVSSYNEQFF
CDR3nt: TGTGCCAGCAGTTTAGTATCCTCCTACAATGAGCAGTTCTTC

j_gene: TRBJ2-1
v_gene: TRBV4-1
abundance: .
d_gene: TRBD2
CDR3aa: CASSQGRASGSRLRPDEQFF
CDR3nt: TGCGCCAGCAGCCAAGGGCGGGCTAGCGGGAGCAGGTTACGGCCGGATGAGCAGTTCTTC

j_gene: TRBJ2-1
v_gene: TRBV29-1
abundance: .
d_gene: TRBD2
CDR3aa: CSVEVAGTRTDEQFF
CDR3nt: TGCAGCGTTGAAGTAGCGGGGACTAGGACGGATGAGCAGTTCTTC

j_gene: TRBJ1-4
v_gene: TRBV27
abundance: .
d_gene: TRBD1
CDR3aa: CASSSRQGTTNEKLFF
CDR3nt: TGTGCCAGCAGTTCGCGACAGGGAACAACTAATGAAAAACTGTTTTTT

j_gene: TRBJ1-4
v_gene: TRBV6-8
abundance: .
d_gene: .
CDR3aa: CASSPKLQAGNEKLFF
CDR3nt: TGTGCCAGCAGCCCTAAGCTACAGGCCGGGAATGAAAAACTGTTTTTT

j_gene: TRBJ2-3
v_gene: TRBV28
abundance: .
d_gene: .
CDR3aa: CASSLTSPHTDTQYF
CDR3nt: TGTGCCAGCAGTTTGACTAGTCCCCACACAGATACGCAGTATTTT

j_gene: TRBJ2-2
v_gene: TRBV2
abundance: .
d_gene: TRBD1
CDR3aa: CASSEPRRGRAGELFF
CDR3nt: TGTGCCAGCAGTGAACCACGCAGGGGGCGGGCCGGGGAGCTGTTTTTT

j_gene: TRBJ1-5
v_gene: TRBV15
abundance: .
d_gene: TRBD1
CDR3aa: CATSRGTGDSLSNQPQHF
CDR3nt: TGTGCCACCAGTAGAGGGACAGGAGACTCATTGAGCAATCAGCCCCAGCATTTT

j_gene: TRBJ1-1
v_gene: TRBV30
abundance: .
d_gene: .
CDR3aa: CASRGQQGTEAFF
CDR3nt: TGTGCCTCCAGGGGCCAGCAGGGCACTGAAGCTTTCTTT